This T cell receptor beta chain is from a study of blood T cell repertoires in COVID-19. Study in general: Material from acute and convalescent COVID-19 was sourced from the United States, Italy and Spain.

This clone was detected only once. J gave up 1 base and V 8 bases, and 3 bases lay outside the gene matches. The CDR3 contains 13 residues. Germline CDR1 is MDHEN and CDR2 is SYDVKM. This table comes from immunoSEQ multiplex PCR, and its TCRdb copy is limited to in-frame clones, with some not included. The table has roughly 80,000 clones, around 91% seen once. This sequence was found in a woman between 50 and 59 years old in a cohort sampled during active COVID-19. Sequencing used peripheral blood. This rearrangement joins TRBV28 to TRBJ2-7, with TRBD2 matching over 9 bases. The CDR3 DNA is TGTGCCAGCCGGACTAGCGTTTCCTACGAGCAGTACTTC. Its translation is CASRTSVSYEQYF.